The 32 T cell receptor beta chains presented below share a single source sample, sequenced in a study of Ad26.COV2.S vaccination and SARS-CoV-2 variants. Generated by immunoSEQ multiplex PCR, the TCRdb table keeps only in-frame clones and is missing some. The sample holds around 370,000 clones, roughly nine tenths seen once. Sequencing was performed on peripheral blood, taken after recovery from COVID-19. The source is a human donor who had recovered from COVID-19.

The sample holds one count of this clone. The chain employs TRBV7-9 and TRBJ2-3; D ambiguous. V was cut by 3 bases and J by 1 base, with 11 bases left in between. Germline V lookup: CDR1 SEHNR, CDR2 FQNEAQ (reference sequence). The length of the CDR3 is 15 residues. The CDR3 loop reads CASSLNLEGTDTQYF. CDR3 nucleotide sequence: TGTGCCAGCAGCTTGAACCTAGAAGGCACAGATACGCAGTATTTT.

The rearrangement joins TRBV5-5 to TRBJ1-1; weak D call: TRBD1 (5 bases). Per the germline V gene, CDR1 is SGHKS and CDR2 is YYEKEE (reference sequence). Trimming cost V 7 bases and J 1 base, with 11 bases left between them. There are 13 residues in the CDR3. In DNA form, the CDR3 reads TGTGCCAGCCGAACCGGGGGGAACACTGAAGCTTTCTTT. Protein: CASRTGGNTEAFF.

The chain employs TRBV7-2 and TRBJ2-6, with 9 bases lining up with TRBD1. The CDR3 loop spans 17 amino acids. The V and J ends lost 2 bases and 2 bases, in that order; junction bases with no gene match: 4. Germline assignment: CDR1 SGHTA and CDR2 FQGNSA. The DNA of the CDR3 is TGTGCCAGCAGCTTAACAGGGGGCGCAGCTGGGGCCAACGTCCTGACTTTC. Translation: CASSLTGGAAGANVLTF.

The gene calls are TRBV7-6 and TRBJ1-6; D remains unclear. This CDR3 comprises 15 residues. Germline CDR1 is SGHVS and CDR2 is FNYEAQ. The V end lost 1 base, the J end lost 8 bases, and 12 bases lay between the germline ends. The CDR3 spells CASSLGRASHSPLHF. The DNA for the CDR3 is TGTGCCAGCAGCTTAGGAAGGGCATCCCATTCACCCCTCCACTTT.

The chain carries TRBV9 and TRBJ1-3, with 8 nucleotides matching TRBD1. There are 15 residues in the CDR3. Germline V gene data show CDR1 as SGDLS and CDR2 as YYNGEE. The J segment lost 0 bases and the V segment lost 4 bases, leaving 3 bases of the junction unmatched. The CDR3 sequence: CASSSGQGSGNTIYF. CDR3 in DNA: TGTGCCAGCAGCTCAGGACAGGGCTCTGGAAACACCATATATTTT.

The genes are TRBV7-9 and TRBJ1-4; 7 nucleotides agree with TRBD1. After removal of 3 bases from V and 12 bases from J, the junction contained 4 bases not matched to a gene. The CDR3 loop spans 12 amino acids. Germline CDR1 is SEHNR and CDR2 is FQNEAQ (reference sequence). The DNA of the CDR3 is TGTGCCAGCAGCTTGGGGACAGAGGAACTGTTTTTT. Translation gives CASSLGTEELFF.

The chain's CDR3 is CASSLVNRDLPEAFF. DNA of the CDR3: TGTGCCAGCAGCTTAGTCAACAGGGATTTGCCTGAAGCTTTCTTT. The chain employs TRBV11-1 and TRBJ1-1; weak D call: TRBD1 (6 bases). This CDR3 is 15 amino acids long. V lost 1 base and J lost 6, with 15 bases in between. Germline V gives CDR1 SGHAT, CDR2 FQDESV (reference sequence).

This clone was observed a few times. The gene calls are TRBV5-4 and TRBJ2-2; 7 bases align to TRBD1. This CDR3 contains 15 residues. V lost 3 bases and J lost 0; bases outside the gene matches: 2. CDR1 is SGHNT and CDR2 is YYREEE in the germline V gene (reference sequence). Written as DNA, the CDR3 is TGTGCCAGCAGCTACGGGACAGCGAACACCGGGGAGCTGTTTTTT. Amino acids: CASSYGTANTGELFF.

The V call is TRBV5-1, the J call TRBJ1-4; D is undetermined. V lost 7 bases, J lost 5 bases, and 18 bases lay in between. CDR3 length equals 15 residues. Germline CDR1 SGHRS, CDR2 YFSETQ. The CDR3 loop is CASQWSGSSNEKLFF. The CDR3 nucleotides read TGCGCCAGCCAGTGGTCAGGCAGTTCGAATGAAAAACTGTTTTTT.

This chain uses TRBV2 with TRBJ1-2; D might be TRBD1 (5 bases). Germline V gene data show CDR1 as SNHLY and CDR2 as FYNNEI. V gave up 6 bases and J gave up 7 bases, with 18 bases separating them. The CDR3 loop spans 14 amino acids. The CDR3 loop is CASRHRIAQLGYTF. CDR3 nucleotide sequence: TGTGCCAGCAGACACAGGATCGCGCAGCTTGGCTACACCTTC.

The chain couples TRBV6-2 or TRBV6-3 to TRBJ2-3; 7 bases match TRBD1. Germline-derived CDR1 and CDR2 are MNHEY and SVGEGT. With V trimmed by 2 bases and J by 2 bases, 7 bases remained unmatched. The CDR3 runs 16 residues. The CDR3 sequence is CASSYPTDRNTDTQYF. In nucleotides, the CDR3 is TGTGCCAGCAGTTACCCTACGGACAGGAACACAGATACGCAGTATTTT.

The chain employs TRBV7-9 and TRBJ1-2; a possible D gene is TRBD1 (6 bases). The germline V and J ends were trimmed by 5 bases and 2 bases, with 15 bases remaining between them. The CDR3 runs to 15 residues. Germline CDR1 reads SEHNR; CDR2 reads FQNEAQ (reference sequence). This chain's CDR3 is CASSPDLGHNYGYTF. The CDR3 nucleotides read TGTGCCAGCAGCCCCGATCTGGGACACAACTATGGCTACACCTTC.

The chain is built from TRBV5-4 and TRBJ2-5; a possible D gene is TRBD2 (6 bases). Germline assignment: CDR1 SGHNT and CDR2 YYREEE (reference sequence). Trimming left V 2 bases short and J 5 bases short, with 13 bases between. The CDR3 runs to 14 residues. The chain's CDR3 is CASSFVSSVETQYF. In DNA form, the CDR3 reads TGTGCCAGCAGCTTCGTATCTAGCGTGGAGACCCAGTACTTC.

As to this clone: The CDR3 does not end in the conserved phenylalanine or tryptophan, so this is likely a read error. The DNA is omitted, as the CDR3 cannot be located on it reliably, and the CDR3 follows TCRdb's listing. The rearrangement joins TRBV6-1 to TRBJ1-2. Germline V gives CDR1 MNHNS, CDR2 SASEGT. Both ends counted, the CDR3 spans 14 residues. The CDR3 spells CASSEGGRMRNLLV.

The V call is TRBV4-1, the J call TRBJ1-2; no firm D call. The CDR3 loop spans 13 amino acids. V gave up 1 base and J gave up 2 bases, with 5 bases separating them. CDR1 is MGHRA and CDR2 is YSYEKL in the germline V gene. Here the CDR3 DNA reads TGCGCCAGCAGCCAAGTGGGGAACTATGGCTACACCTTC. Protein sequence: CASSQVGNYGYTF.

The count of this clone is one. The chain is built from TRBV14 and TRBJ1-1; possible D gene TRBD1, 6 bases. CDR3 size: 16 residues. The germline gives CDR1 SGHDN, CDR2 FVKESK. V was cut by 4 bases and J by 1 base, with 16 bases left in between. CDR3 loop: CASSPLGGQTNTEAFF. CDR3 DNA sequence: TGTGCCAGCAGCCCCCTTGGCGGACAGACGAACACTGAAGCTTTCTTT.

CDR3 residues: CASSPALGSPLHF. The CDR3 nucleotides are TGTGCCAGCAGTCCGGCCCTTGGTTCACCCCTCCACTTT. The chain recombines TRBV12-3 or TRBV12-4 with TRBJ1-6; the D is unclear. This CDR3 is built from 13 residues. Trimming shortened V by 5 bases and J by 9 bases, and 11 bases separated the two germline ends.

The chain employs TRBV3-1 (or the pseudogene TRBV3-2) and TRBJ1-4, with TRBD1 identical over 8 bases. V shed 0 bases, J shed 7 bases, and the junction held 10 bases outside the gene matches. Germline CDR1 LGHDT, CDR2 YNNKEL (reference sequence). The CDR3 consists of 17 residues. CDR3 sequence (DNA): TGTGCCAGCAGCCAAGATCTTGTTTGGACAGGGAGTGAAAAACTGTTTTTT. Its translation is CASSQDLVWTGSEKLFF.

The chain carries TRBV9 and TRBJ2-3, with a weak D call TRBD1 (6 bases). Germline V gives CDR1 SGDLS, CDR2 YYNGEE. The CDR3 totals 11 residues. The ends were cut back, 7 bases at V and 5 bases at J, with 8 bases in the middle. The CDR3 loop reads CASARGDTQYF. As DNA, the CDR3 is TGTGCCAGCGCCAGGGGAGATACGCAGTATTTT.

The rearrangement links TRBV6-5 to TRBJ2-6; D is undetermined. The germline V gene has CDR1 MNHEY and CDR2 SVGAGI. V was pared by 2 bases and J by 4 bases, with 3 bases between. The CDR3 runs to 13 residues. CDR3 amino acids: CASSYGGANVLTF. The CDR3 DNA reads as TGTGCCAGCAGTTACGGGGGGGCCAACGTCCTGACTTTC.

The chain has TRBV2 and TRBJ2-7, with D perhaps TRBD2 (6 bases). The CDR3 runs 16 residues. V lost 8 bases and J lost 1, with 21 bases in between. CDR1 is SNHLY and CDR2 is FYNNEI in the germline V gene. DNA of the CDR3: TGTGCCAGCCAAGCTAGCGTACAAGGTTTATCCTACGAGCAGTACTTC. It translates to CASQASVQGLSYEQYF.

The chain couples TRBV7-8 to TRBJ2-5; D may be TRBD2 (5 bases). Trimming stripped 5 bases from V and 3 bases from J, with 13 bases between. Germline V CDR1 and CDR2: SGHVS, FQNEAQ. CDR3 length equals 14 residues. The CDR3 spells CASSPQGLEETQYF. The CDR3 DNA reads TGTGCCAGCAGCCCACAAGGACTGGAAGAGACCCAGTACTTC.

V is TRBV7-2 and J is TRBJ2-1; D might be TRBD2 (5 bases). This CDR3 comprises 12 residues. The V gene lost 7 bases and the J gene lost 7 bases, with 11 bases spanning the gap. In germline, CDR1 is SGHTA, CDR2 FQGNSA. This chain's CDR3 is CASTLRGNEQFF. CDR3 nucleotide sequence: TGTGCCAGCACCCTACGGGGTAATGAGCAGTTCTTC.

CDR3 protein: CASSPRGRLYGYTF. For the CDR3, the DNA is TGTGCCAGCAGCCCCCGAGGCAGGCTCTATGGCTACACCTTC. The chain combines TRBV3-1 (or the pseudogene TRBV3-2) with TRBJ1-2, with no clear D. CDR1 is LGHDT and CDR2 is YNNKEL in the germline V gene (reference sequence). V gave up 4 bases and J gave up 4 bases, with 13 bases separating them. The CDR3 has 14 amino acids.

The rearrangement uses TRBV13 and TRBJ2-2; TRBD1 matches at 8 bases. This CDR3 has 16 residues. V shed 3 bases, J shed 7 bases, and the junction held 10 bases outside the gene matches. From germline, CDR1 is PRHDT and CDR2 FYEKMQ (reference sequence). The CDR3 reads CASSFDRGRSDGELFF. CDR3 bases: TGTGCCAGCAGCTTCGACAGGGGCCGCAGTGACGGGGAGCTGTTTTTT.

The rearrangement joins TRBV20-1 to TRBJ2-2; either TRBD1 or TRBD2 may supply D (5 bases each). In germline, CDR1 is DFQATT, CDR2 SNEGSKA (reference sequence). The CDR3 has 13 residues. V was pared by 3 bases and J by 7 bases, with 12 bases between. The chain's CDR3 is CSASEGWGGELFF. The CDR3 nucleotides are TGCAGTGCTAGTGAGGGGTGGGGCGGGGAGCTGTTTTTT.

The chain has TRBV19 and TRBJ2-7; TRBD1 matches 9 bases. The V gene's germline CDR1 is LNHDA and CDR2 SQIVND (reference sequence). The CDR3 is made up of 14 amino acids. V lost 5 bases to trimming and J lost 2 bases; unmatched junction nucleotides: 4. CDR3 DNA sequence: TGTGCCAGTAGTGCGGACAGGGGAACCTACGAGCAGTACTTC. Amino acid sequence: CASSADRGTYEQYF.

This chain links TRBV11-2 with TRBJ1-3, with D maybe TRBD1 (6 bases). CDR3 size: 15 residues. Trimming took off 0 bases at V and 3 bases at J, with 9 bases between the two ends. CDR1 and CDR2 (germline): SGHAT, FQNNGV. CDR3 nucleotide sequence: TGTGCCAGCAGCTTAGAATCAGGGGATGGAAACACCATATATTTT. It specifies CASSLESGDGNTIYF.

This rearrangement joins TRBV24-1 to TRBJ2-3, with a possible D match to TRBD2 (6 bases). CDR1 is KGHDR, CDR2 SFDVKD, per germline. V lost 4 bases to trimming and J lost 11 bases, with 24 bases between them. The CDR3 loop spans 16 amino acids. The CDR3 loop reads CATSDRGTGREREQYF. For the CDR3, the DNA is TGTGCCACCAGTGACCGGGGGACCGGCAGGGAGAGAGAGCAGTATTTT.

V gene TRBV11-2 combines with J gene TRBJ1-1, with D possibly being TRBD1 (5 bases). The CDR3 covers 15 residues. Per the germline V gene, CDR1 is SGHAT and CDR2 is FQNNGV. Trimming pared 2 bases from V and 1 base from J, leaving 11 bases between. CDR3 sequence reads: CASSLSDTPNTEAFF. DNA for the CDR3: TGTGCCAGCAGCTTATCGGACACACCGAACACTGAAGCTTTCTTT. Drawing the rest from reference TRBV11-2 and TRBJ1-1, the complete variable domain is EAGVAQSPRYKIIEKRQSVAFWCNPISGHATLYWYQQILGQGPKLLIQFQNNGVVDDSQLPKDRFSAERLKGVDSTLKIQPAKLEDSAVYLCASSLSDTPNTEAFFGQGTRLTVV.

The chain couples TRBV19 to TRBJ2-2; maybe TRBD1 (6 bases). The V and J ends lost 3 bases and 3 bases respectively, with 14 bases between them. The length of the CDR3 is 16 residues. Germline V gene sequence: CDR1 LNHDA, CDR2 SQIVND (reference sequence). CDR3 nucleotides: TGTGCCAGTAGTATTCCCTCCAGGGGTCACACCGGGGAGCTGTTTTTT. Its translation is CASSIPSRGHTGELFF.

V usage is TRBV5-1 and J usage is TRBJ1-1, with 11 nucleotides matching TRBD1. CDR1 and CDR2 from the germline V gene are SGHRS and YFSETQ. This CDR3 has 16 residues. J gave up 6 bases and V 0 bases, and 7 bases lay outside the gene matches. The CDR3 coding sequence is TGCGCCAGCAGCTTGGCGGTTCGGGACAGGGGGTCTGAAGCTTTCTTT. Encoded protein: CASSLAVRDRGSEAFF.